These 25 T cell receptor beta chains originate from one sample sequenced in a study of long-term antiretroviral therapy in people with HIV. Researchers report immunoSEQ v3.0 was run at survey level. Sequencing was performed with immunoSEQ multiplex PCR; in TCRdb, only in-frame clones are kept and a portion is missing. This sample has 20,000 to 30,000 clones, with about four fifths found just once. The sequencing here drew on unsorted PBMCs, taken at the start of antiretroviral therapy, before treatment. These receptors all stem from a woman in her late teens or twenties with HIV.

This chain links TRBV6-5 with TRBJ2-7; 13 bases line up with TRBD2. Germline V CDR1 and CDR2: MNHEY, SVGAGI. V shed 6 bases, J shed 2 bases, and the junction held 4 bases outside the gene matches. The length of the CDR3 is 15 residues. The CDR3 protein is CASRSLAGGPYEQYF. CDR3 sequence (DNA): TGTGCCAGCAGGTCACTAGCGGGAGGGCCCTACGAGCAGTACTTC.

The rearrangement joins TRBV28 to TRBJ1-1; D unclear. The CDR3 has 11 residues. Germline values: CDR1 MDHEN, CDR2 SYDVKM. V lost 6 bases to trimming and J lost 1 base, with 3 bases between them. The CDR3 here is CASRENTEAFF. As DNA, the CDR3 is TGTGCCAGCAGAGAGAACACTGAAGCTTTCTTT.

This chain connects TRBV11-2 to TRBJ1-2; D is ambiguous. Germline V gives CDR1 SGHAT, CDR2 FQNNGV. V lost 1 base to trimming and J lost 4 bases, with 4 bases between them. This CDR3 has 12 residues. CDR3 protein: CASSLGTYGYTF. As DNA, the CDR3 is TGTGCCAGCAGCTTAGGTACCTATGGCTACACCTTC.

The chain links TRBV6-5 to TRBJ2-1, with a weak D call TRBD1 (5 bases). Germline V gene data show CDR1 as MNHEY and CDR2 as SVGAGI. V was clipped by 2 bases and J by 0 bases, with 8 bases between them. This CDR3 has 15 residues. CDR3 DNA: TGTGCCAGCAGTTACGACAGAAACTCCTACAATGAGCAGTTCTTC. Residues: CASSYDRNSYNEQFF.

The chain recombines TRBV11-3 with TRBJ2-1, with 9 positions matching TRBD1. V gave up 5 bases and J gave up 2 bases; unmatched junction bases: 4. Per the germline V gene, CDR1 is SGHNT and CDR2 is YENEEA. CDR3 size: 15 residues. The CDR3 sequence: CASSHGTGTYNEQFF. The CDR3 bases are TGTGCCAGCAGCCACGGGACAGGGACCTACAATGAGCAGTTCTTC.

As DNA, the CDR3 is TGCGCCAGCAGCTTAGCGACCGGCTCCTACGAGCAGTACTTC. Amino acids: CASSLATGSYEQYF. This sequence joins TRBV5-1 and TRBJ2-7; D not certain. The CDR3 extends over 14 amino acids. CDR1 is SGHRS, CDR2 YFSETQ, per germline. Deletions cut 2 bases from V and 0 bases from J, with 9 bases between.

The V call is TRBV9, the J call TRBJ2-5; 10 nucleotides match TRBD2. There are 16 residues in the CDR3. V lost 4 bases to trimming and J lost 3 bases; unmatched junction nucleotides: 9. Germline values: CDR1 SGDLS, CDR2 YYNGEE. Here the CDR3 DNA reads TGTGCCAGCAGCCTTGGACTAGCGGCCCCAGAAGAGACCCAGTACTTC. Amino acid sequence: CASSLGLAAPEETQYF.

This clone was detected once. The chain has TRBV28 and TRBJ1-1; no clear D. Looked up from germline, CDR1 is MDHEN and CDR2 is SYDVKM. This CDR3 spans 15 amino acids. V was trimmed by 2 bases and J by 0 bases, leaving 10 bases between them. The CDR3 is CASSLLRRVNTEAFF. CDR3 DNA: TGTGCCAGCAGTTTACTGCGCAGAGTGAACACTGAAGCTTTCTTT.

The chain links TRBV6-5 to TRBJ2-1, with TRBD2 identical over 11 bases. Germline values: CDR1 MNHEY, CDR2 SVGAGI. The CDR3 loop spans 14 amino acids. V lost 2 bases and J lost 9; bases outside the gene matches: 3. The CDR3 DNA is TGTGCCAGCAGTTACCTGGGACTAGCGGCTGAGCAGTTCTTC. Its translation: CASSYLGLAAEQFF.

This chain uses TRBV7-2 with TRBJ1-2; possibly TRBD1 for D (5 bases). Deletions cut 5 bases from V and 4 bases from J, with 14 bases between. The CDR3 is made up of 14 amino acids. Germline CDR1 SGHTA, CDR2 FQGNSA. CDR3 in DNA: TGTGCCAGCAGCAACCCCATCGGGGGCTATGGCTACACCTTC. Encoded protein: CASSNPIGGYGYTF.

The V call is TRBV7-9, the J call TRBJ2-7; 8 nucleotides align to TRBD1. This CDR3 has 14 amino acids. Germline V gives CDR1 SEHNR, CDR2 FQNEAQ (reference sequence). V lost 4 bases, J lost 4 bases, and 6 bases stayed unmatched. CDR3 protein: CASSSWQGAYEQYF. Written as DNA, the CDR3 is TGTGCCAGCAGCTCCTGGCAGGGGGCTTACGAGCAGTACTTC.

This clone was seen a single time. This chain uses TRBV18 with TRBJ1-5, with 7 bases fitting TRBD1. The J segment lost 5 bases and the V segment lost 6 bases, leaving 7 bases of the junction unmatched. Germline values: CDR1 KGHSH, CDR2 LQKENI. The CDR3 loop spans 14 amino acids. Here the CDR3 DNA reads TGTGCCAGCTCCCAGACAGGGAATGATCAGCCCCAGCATTTT. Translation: CASSQTGNDQPQHF.

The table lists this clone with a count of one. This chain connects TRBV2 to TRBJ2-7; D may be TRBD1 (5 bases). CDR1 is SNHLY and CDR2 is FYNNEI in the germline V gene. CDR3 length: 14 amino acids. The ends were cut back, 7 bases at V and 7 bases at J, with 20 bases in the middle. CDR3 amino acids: CASKIDHRPREQYF. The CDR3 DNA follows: TGTGCCAGCAAGATAGATCACAGGCCTAGGGAGCAGTACTTC.

CDR3: CASSQDPGTSGVNTGELFF. DNA of the CDR3: TGTGCCAGCAGCCAAGACCCCGGGACTAGCGGGGTCAACACCGGGGAGCTGTTTTTT. V gene TRBV4-2 combines with J gene TRBJ2-2; 13 bases agree with TRBD2. Germline loops: CDR1 LGHNA, CDR2 YNFKEQ. Germline trimming cut 0 bases from V and 2 bases from J; bases unmatched to any gene: 6. There are 19 residues in the CDR3.

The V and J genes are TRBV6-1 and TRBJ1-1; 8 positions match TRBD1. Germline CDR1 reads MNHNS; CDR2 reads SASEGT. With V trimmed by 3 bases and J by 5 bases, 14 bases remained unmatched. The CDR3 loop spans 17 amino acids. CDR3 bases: TGTGCCAGCAGTGATGTATTAAGACAGGGGATTGGTACTGAAGCTTTCTTT. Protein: CASSDVLRQGIGTEAFF.

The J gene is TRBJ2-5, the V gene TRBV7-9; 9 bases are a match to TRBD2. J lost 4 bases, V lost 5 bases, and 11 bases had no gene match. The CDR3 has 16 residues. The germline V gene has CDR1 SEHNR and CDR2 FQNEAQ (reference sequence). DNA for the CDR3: TGTGCCAGCAGCCCTCTGGCGGGGGGGTCTCGAGAGACCCAGTACTTC. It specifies CASSPLAGGSRETQYF.

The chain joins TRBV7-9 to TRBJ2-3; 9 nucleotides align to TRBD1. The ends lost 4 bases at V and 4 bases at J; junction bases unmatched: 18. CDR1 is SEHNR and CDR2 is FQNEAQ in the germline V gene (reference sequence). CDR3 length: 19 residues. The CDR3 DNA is TGTGCCAGCAGCTCCAAATACAGAGGACAGGGGACGGGCCCAGATACGCAGTATTTT. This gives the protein CASSSKYRGQGTGPDTQYF.

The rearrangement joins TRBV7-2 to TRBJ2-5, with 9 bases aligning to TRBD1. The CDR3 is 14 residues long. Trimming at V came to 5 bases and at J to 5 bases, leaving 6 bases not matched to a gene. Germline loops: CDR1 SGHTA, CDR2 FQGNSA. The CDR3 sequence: CASSATGGGETQYF. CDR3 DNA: TGTGCCAGCAGCGCTACAGGGGGCGGGGAGACCCAGTACTTC.

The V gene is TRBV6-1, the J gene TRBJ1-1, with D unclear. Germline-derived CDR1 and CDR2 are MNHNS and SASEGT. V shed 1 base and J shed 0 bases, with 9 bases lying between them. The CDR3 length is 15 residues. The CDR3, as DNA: TGTGCCAGCAGTGAAGAGGCAGATTTGAACACTGAAGCTTTCTTT. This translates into CASSEEADLNTEAFF.

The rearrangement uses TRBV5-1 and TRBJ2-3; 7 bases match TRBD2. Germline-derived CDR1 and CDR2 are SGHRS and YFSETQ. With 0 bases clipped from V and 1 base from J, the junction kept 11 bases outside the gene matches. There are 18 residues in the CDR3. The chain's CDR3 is CASSLGAGPRRGTDTQYF. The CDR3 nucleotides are TGCGCCAGCAGCTTGGGAGCGGGGCCCCGGCGGGGCACAGATACGCAGTATTTT.

The CDR3 region is CASSLGFSNYGYTF. CDR3 nucleotide sequence: TGTGCCAGCAGCCTAGGATTCTCTAACTATGGCTACACCTTC. V usage is TRBV6-5 and J usage is TRBJ1-2; D unresolved. Looked up from germline, CDR1 is MNHEY and CDR2 is SVGAGI. The CDR3 is 14 residues long. The ends were cut back, 6 bases at V and 0 bases at J, with 11 bases in the middle.

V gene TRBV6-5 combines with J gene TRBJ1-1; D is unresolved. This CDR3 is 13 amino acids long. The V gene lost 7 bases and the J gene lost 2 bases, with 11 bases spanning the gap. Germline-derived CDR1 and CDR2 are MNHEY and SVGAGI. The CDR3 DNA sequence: TGTGCCAGCACCCTACTGGCTAACACTGAAGCTTTCTTT. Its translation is CASTLLANTEAFF.

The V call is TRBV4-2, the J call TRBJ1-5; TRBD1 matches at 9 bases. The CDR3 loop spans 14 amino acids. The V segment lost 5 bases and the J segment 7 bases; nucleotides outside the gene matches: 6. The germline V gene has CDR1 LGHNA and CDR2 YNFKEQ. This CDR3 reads CASSGDRVGQPQHF. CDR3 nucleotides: TGTGCCAGCAGCGGGGACAGGGTCGGGCAGCCCCAGCATTTT.

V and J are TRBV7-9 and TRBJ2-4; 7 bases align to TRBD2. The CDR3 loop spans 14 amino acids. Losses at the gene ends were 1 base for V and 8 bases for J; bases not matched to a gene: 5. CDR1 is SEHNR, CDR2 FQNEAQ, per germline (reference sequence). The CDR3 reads CASSLVGGRDIQYF. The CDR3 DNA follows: TGTGCCAGCAGCTTAGTGGGAGGGAGAGACATTCAGTACTTC.

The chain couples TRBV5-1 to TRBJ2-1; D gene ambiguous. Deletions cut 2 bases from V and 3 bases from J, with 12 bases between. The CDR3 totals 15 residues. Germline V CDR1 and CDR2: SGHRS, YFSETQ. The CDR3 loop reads CASSLGLVGYNEQFF. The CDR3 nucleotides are TGCGCCAGCAGCTTAGGGCTAGTGGGCTACAATGAGCAGTTCTTC.